The clone carrying this T cell receptor (beta chain) appeared once. Method: immunoSEQ multiplex PCR; TCRdb's copy keeps in-frame clones and lacks some. Altogether 200,000 to 250,000 clones are present, about 94% being singletons, with the ten largest covering 1.5%. Trimming took 3 bases from V and 8 from J, leaving 22 bases between them. Per the germline V gene, CDR1 is DFQATT and CDR2 is SNEGSKA (reference sequence). CDR3 size: 15 residues. These data originate in a study of control samples from healthy donors and cancer patients. The sequenced material came from blood. The rearrangement joins TRBV20-1 to TRBJ1-2, with D tentatively TRBD1 (5 bases). The source is a man aged 50 to 60 in good health. CDR3 coding DNA: TGCAGTGCTAGTCAAACCGGGACCTCATGGGAGGGCTACACCTTC. The encoded protein is CSASQTGTSWEGYTF.